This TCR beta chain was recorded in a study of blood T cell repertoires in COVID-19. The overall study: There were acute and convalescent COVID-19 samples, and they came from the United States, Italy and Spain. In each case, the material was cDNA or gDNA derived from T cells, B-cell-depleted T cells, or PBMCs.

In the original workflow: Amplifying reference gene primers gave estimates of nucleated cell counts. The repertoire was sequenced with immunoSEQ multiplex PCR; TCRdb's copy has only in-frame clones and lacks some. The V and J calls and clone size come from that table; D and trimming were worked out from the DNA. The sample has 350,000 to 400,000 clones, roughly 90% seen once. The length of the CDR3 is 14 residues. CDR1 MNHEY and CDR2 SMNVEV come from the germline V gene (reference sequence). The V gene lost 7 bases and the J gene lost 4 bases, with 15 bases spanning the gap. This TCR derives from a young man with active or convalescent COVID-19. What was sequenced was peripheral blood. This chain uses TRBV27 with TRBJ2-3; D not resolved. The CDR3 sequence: CASTTFLRADTQYF. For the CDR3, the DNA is TGTGCCAGCACCACCTTTCTCCGGGCAGATACGCAGTATTTT.